This passage covers 26 T cell receptor beta chains from one sample sequenced in a study of blood T cell repertoires in COVID-19. Profiling relied on immunoSEQ multiplex PCR, and the TCRdb table lists in-frame clones only, not all of them. The table records about 440,000 clones, 70% to 90% of them present only once. Sequencing was carried out using peripheral blood. The receptors come from a woman in her fifties or sixties with COVID-19, enrolled during active disease.

This clone came up a few times. This sample also contains other DNA sequences that code for the same CDR3. The rearrangement links TRBV19 to TRBJ1-5; D may be TRBD1 (6 bases). The CDR3 sequence is 14 residues long. With 3 bases removed from V and 7 bases from J, the gap between germline ends came to 13 bases. The germline CDR1 and CDR2 sequences are LNHDA and SQIVND (reference sequence). Here the CDR3 reads CASSIITGRQPQHF. CDR3 nucleotides: TGTGCCAGTAGTATTATAACAGGGCGCCAGCCCCAGCATTTT.

The CDR3 DNA is TGTGCCAGCAGCTTGGGCCTAGCGGGGGACTACAATGAGCAGTTCTTC. Translated, it gives CASSLGLAGDYNEQFF. This chain connects TRBV5-8 to TRBJ2-1; 10 nucleotides agree with TRBD2. This CDR3 region has 16 residues. After removal of 0 bases from V and 3 bases from J, the junction contained 3 bases not matched to a gene. CDR1 is SGHTS, CDR2 YDEGEE, per germline.

The CDR3 loop is CASSFGGPPEGYTF. The CDR3 coding sequence is TGTGCCAGCAGCTTCGGAGGACCCCCCGAGGGCTACACCTTC. The chain is built from TRBV5-6 and TRBJ1-2; D call uncertain. The CDR3 is 14 amino acids. V lost 2 bases, J lost 8 bases, and 16 bases lay in between. CDR1 is SGHDT and CDR2 is YYEEEE in the germline V gene. The entire variable domain, with the rest obtained from reference TRBV5-6 and TRBJ1-2, is as follows: DAGVTQSPTHLIKTRGQQVTLRCSPKSGHDTVSWYQQALGQGPQFIFQYYEEEERQRGNFPDRFSGHQFPNYSSELNVNALLLGDSALYLCASSFGGPPEGYTFGSGTRLTVV.

The chain combines TRBV19 with TRBJ2-3; possibly TRBD1 for D (5 bases). V was clipped by 4 bases and J by 0 bases, with 11 bases between them. Per germline, CDR1 LNHDA and CDR2 SQIVND (reference sequence). The CDR3 runs to 15 residues. DNA of the CDR3: TGTGCCAGTAGTACAGGGTTCCTTAGCACAGATACGCAGTATTTT. As protein: CASSTGFLSTDTQYF. Using reference TRBV19 and TRBJ2-3 for the parts outside the CDR3, the full variable domain is DGGITQSPKYLFRKEGQNVTLSCEQNLNHDAMYWYRQDPGQGLRLIYYSQIVNDFQKGDIAEGYSVSREKKESFPLTVTSAQKNPTAFYLCASSTGFLSTDTQYFGPGTRLTVL.

J is TRBJ2-2 and V is TRBV6-5, with D unclear. Germline loops: CDR1 MNHEY, CDR2 SVGAGI. The CDR3 runs 12 residues. V was pared by 6 bases and J by 5 bases, with 7 bases between. CDR3 in amino acids: CASRSLTGELFF. CDR3 in DNA: TGTGCCAGCAGGTCTCTAACCGGGGAGCTGTTTTTT.

The rearrangement links TRBV19 to TRBJ1-6; TRBD1 aligns across 7 bases. The ends lost 6 bases at V and 6 bases at J; junction bases unmatched: 8. The V gene's germline CDR1 is LNHDA and CDR2 SQIVND (reference sequence). This CDR3 is built from 15 residues. CDR3 DNA sequence: TGTGCCAGTAGCACAGTCAGACAGGGTAATTCACCCCTCCACTTT. Its translation is CASSTVRQGNSPLHF.

This clone has a handful of counts. The rearrangement links TRBV3-1 (or the pseudogene TRBV3-2) to TRBJ1-2; D is unresolved. The CDR3 extends over 12 amino acids. Germline assignment: CDR1 LGHDT and CDR2 YNNKEL (reference sequence). CDR3 in amino acids: CASGQLNYGYTF. CDR3 sequence (DNA): TGTGCTTCAGGCCAGCTTAACTATGGCTACACCTTC.

This sequence joins TRBV14 and TRBJ1-3; D unresolved. V was shortened by 2 bases and J by 7 bases, with 6 bases between the two germline ends. CDR1 is SGHDN and CDR2 is FVKESK in the germline V gene. The CDR3 sequence is 12 residues long. CDR3 in DNA: TGTGCCAGCAGCCAATTCGGGAACACCATATATTTT. Protein sequence: CASSQFGNTIYF.

CDR3 protein: CASSLGQGVEAFF. The CDR3 coding sequence is TGTGCCAGCAGCTTGGGTCAGGGGGTTGAAGCTTTCTTT. This chain joins TRBV5-5 and TRBJ1-1, with 7 bases identical to TRBD1. CDR3 length equals 13 residues. Germline values: CDR1 SGHKS, CDR2 YYEKEE (reference sequence). Germline trimming cut 0 bases from V and 7 bases from J; bases unmatched to any gene: 3.

The chain carries TRBV6-1 and TRBJ2-5, with 10 bases lining up with TRBD1. CDR3 length: 15 amino acids. Trimming removed 3 bases from V and 4 bases from J; junction bases left unmatched: 5. Germline V lookup: CDR1 MNHNS, CDR2 SASEGT. The DNA for the CDR3 is TGTGCCAGCAGTGAGGGGACAGGGGCACGAGAGACCCAGTACTTC. It specifies CASSEGTGARETQYF.

The chain joins TRBV5-1 to TRBJ2-7, with 9 positions matching TRBD1. The CDR3 has 17 residues. Trimming took 3 bases from V and 3 from J; bases not matched to a gene: 13. Per germline, CDR1 SGHRS and CDR2 YFSETQ. The CDR3 DNA reads as TGCGCCAGCAGCTGGACTTCGATTGGACAGGGGAACTACGAGCAGTACTTC. It yields the protein CASSWTSIGQGNYEQYF.

J is TRBJ1-1 and V is TRBV7-8; the D gene is possibly TRBD1 (5 bases). CDR1 is SGHVS and CDR2 is FQNEAQ in the germline V gene. The CDR3 contains 14 residues. V lost 1 base and J 1 base, leaving 7 bases between the germline ends. The CDR3 spells CASSLGGANTEAFF. The CDR3 DNA follows: TGTGCCAGCAGCTTAGGGGGCGCGAACACTGAAGCTTTCTTT.

V usage is TRBV5-4 and J usage is TRBJ1-6; a weak D match, TRBD1 (5 bases). The CDR3 is 12 residues long. The V end was cut by 5 bases, the J end by 14 bases, with 14 bases between. Germline-derived CDR1 and CDR2 are SGHNT and YYREEE (reference sequence). CDR3 DNA: TGTGCCAGCAGTTGGGGGGGGGTATCCCTCCACTTT. It specifies CASSWGGVSLHF.

The chain uses TRBV27 and TRBJ2-3; D perhaps matches TRBD1 (5 bases). Deletions cut 6 bases from V and 4 bases from J, with 14 bases between. The CDR3 spans 14 residues. CDR1 is MNHEY, CDR2 SMNVEV, per germline (reference sequence). The CDR3 reads CASRSQGASDTQYF. DNA for the CDR3: TGTGCCAGCAGGTCCCAGGGCGCATCAGATACGCAGTATTTT.

This chain joins TRBV7-3 and TRBJ2-3, with TRBD1 matching over 8 bases. V lost 2 bases to trimming and J lost 4 bases; unmatched junction nucleotides: 2. The CDR3 consists of 14 residues. CDR1 is SGHTA and CDR2 is FQGTGA in the germline V gene. CDR3 nucleotide sequence: TGTGCCAGCAGCTTAGGACAGGGAGCAGATACGCAGTATTTT. Its translation is CASSLGQGADTQYF.

The chain combines TRBV6-1 with TRBJ1-2; 8 bases agree with TRBD1. The J segment lost 5 bases and the V segment lost 2 bases, leaving 7 bases of the junction unmatched. CDR1 is MNHNS and CDR2 is SASEGT in the germline V gene. The CDR3 runs to 15 residues. CDR3 residues: CASSERGQETYGYTF. The CDR3 coding sequence is TGTGCCAGCAGTGAAAGGGGACAGGAGACTTATGGCTACACCTTC.

This chain joins TRBV6-5 and TRBJ1-1, with D possibly matching TRBD1 (5 bases). CDR1 is MNHEY and CDR2 is SVGAGI in the germline V gene. V was pared by 7 bases and J by 4 bases, with 19 bases between. This CDR3 spans 15 amino acids. The CDR3: CASTVDGRGFTEAFF. The CDR3 DNA reads as TGTGCCAGCACCGTGGACGGCCGGGGGTTCACTGAAGCTTTCTTT.

The chain recombines TRBV7-2 with TRBJ2-3; 9 bases match TRBD2. The CDR3 totals 16 residues. V gave up 1 base and J gave up 0 bases; unmatched junction bases: 2. The germline CDR1 and CDR2 sequences are SGHTA and FQGNSA. CDR3 amino acids: CASSLVAGGSTDTQYF. For the CDR3, the DNA is TGTGCCAGCAGCTTAGTGGCGGGGGGGAGCACAGATACGCAGTATTTT.

V usage is TRBV30 and J usage is TRBJ1-6; D remains unclear. This CDR3 spans 13 amino acids. Germline V gene sequence: CDR1 GTSNPN, CDR2 SVGIG (reference sequence). Trimming removed 1 base at V and 4 bases at J, with 5 bases between. As DNA, the CDR3 is TGTGCCTGGAGTGGAGATTATAATTCACCCCTCCACTTT. It specifies CAWSGDYNSPLHF.

This clone was detected once. The V and J genes are TRBV6-5 and TRBJ1-3, with 7 nucleotides matching TRBD1. This CDR3 is built from 14 residues. With 5 bases clipped from V and 2 bases from J, the junction kept 3 bases outside the gene matches. Germline V gene data show CDR1 as MNHEY and CDR2 as SVGAGI. The CDR3 region is CASSRDRAGNTIYF. For the CDR3, the DNA is TGTGCCAGCAGTAGAGACAGGGCTGGAAACACCATATATTTT.

The chain employs TRBV7-9 and TRBJ1-1; D uncertain. V was cut by 0 bases and J by 6 bases, with 8 bases left in between. CDR1 and CDR2 (germline): SEHNR, FQNEAQ (reference sequence). This CDR3 has 13 amino acids. CDR3 nucleotides: TGTGCCAGCAGCTTAGCGACGGCGGCTGAAGCTTTCTTT. Translation: CASSLATAAEAFF.

The chain recombines TRBV2 with TRBJ1-6; D possibly corresponds to TRBD1 (5 bases). Germline lookup yields CDR1 SNHLY and CDR2 FYNNEI. The CDR3 runs to 19 residues. Trimming took off 3 bases at V and 10 bases at J, with 28 bases between the two ends. This CDR3 is CASSEGGGEATIGASPLHF. CDR3 nucleotides: TGTGCCAGCAGTGAGGGAGGAGGGGAAGCGACCATTGGGGCATCACCCCTCCACTTT.

This clone has just one count. The chain combines TRBV7-6 with TRBJ2-1, with 8 nucleotides matching TRBD2. The CDR3 length is 17 residues. CDR1 SGHVS and CDR2 FNYEAQ come from the germline V gene. Losses at the gene ends were 5 bases for V and 5 bases for J; bases not matched to a gene: 14. As DNA, the CDR3 is TGTGCCAGCAGCCGAGGCCGCCGGGGGGGCCCCGACAATGAGCAGTTCTTC. Amino acids: CASSRGRRGGPDNEQFF.

J is TRBJ1-2 and V is TRBV3-1 (or the pseudogene TRBV3-2), with TRBD1 matching 9 bases. The CDR3 extends over 15 amino acids. J was trimmed by 8 bases and V by 0 bases; bases with no gene match: 7. Per germline, CDR1 LGHDT and CDR2 YNNKEL (reference sequence). The CDR3 protein is CASSQEGDRVTGYTF. The CDR3 DNA reads as TGTGCCAGCAGCCAAGAAGGGGACAGGGTGACCGGCTACACCTTC.

This sequence joins TRBV2 and TRBJ1-1, with D unresolved. In germline, CDR1 is SNHLY, CDR2 FYNNEI. The CDR3 consists of 13 residues. V was clipped by 4 bases and J by 4 bases, with 10 bases between them. The chain's CDR3 is CASSAFRFTEAFF. The CDR3 nucleotides read TGTGCCAGCAGTGCATTCAGGTTCACTGAAGCTTTCTTT.

The chain is built from TRBV3-1 (or the pseudogene TRBV3-2) and TRBJ2-2, with D maybe TRBD2 (6 bases). The germline CDR1 and CDR2 sequences are LGHDT and YNNKEL (reference sequence). V lost 4 bases to trimming and J lost 6 bases, with 15 bases between them. CDR3 length equals 15 residues. The CDR3 here is CASSRYQLAAGELFF. The CDR3 DNA reads as TGTGCCAGCAGCCGCTACCAACTAGCTGCCGGGGAGCTGTTTTTT.